This entry lists 20 T cell receptor beta chains sequenced from one sample in a study of cytomegalovirus exposure and HLA in healthy donors. The PCR employed 60 Vbeta primers together with 13 Jbeta primers. Some clones are missing from TCRdb's copy, which holds only in-frame ones; the method was immunoSEQ multiplex PCR. The table has around 70,000 clones, more than 75% seen once. Sequenced material: PBMCs. Receptor source: a male donor in good health and CMV-seropositive.

The rearrangement links TRBV30 to TRBJ2-7, with TRBD2 as a possible D gene (6 bases). The germline V and J ends were trimmed by 1 base and 7 bases, with 14 bases remaining between them. In germline, CDR1 is GTSNPN, CDR2 SVGIG (reference sequence). CDR3 length: 13 residues. The CDR3 nucleotides read TGTGCCTGGAGTGAATCAGGGCGGGGAGAGCAGTACTTC. As protein: CAWSESGRGEQYF.

This clone was picked up one time. The rearrangement links TRBV2 to TRBJ2-5, with D possibly being TRBD2 (6 bases). This CDR3 has 16 residues. Trimming removed 6 bases from V and 5 bases from J, with 22 bases in between. The germline V gene encodes CDR1 SNHLY and CDR2 FYNNEI. CDR3 sequence: CASSQIGWGVDETQYF. CDR3 coding DNA: TGTGCCAGCAGCCAAATCGGGTGGGGGGTTGACGAGACCCAGTACTTC.

This sequence joins TRBV6-5 and TRBJ1-1, with TRBD1 as a possible D gene (5 bases). Looked up from germline, CDR1 is MNHEY and CDR2 is SVGAGI. V shed 0 bases and J shed 0 bases, with 11 bases lying between them. There are 16 residues in the CDR3. The CDR3 here is CASSYSRQPVNTEAFF. In DNA, the CDR3 is TGTGCCAGCAGTTACTCCAGACAGCCAGTGAACACTGAAGCTTTCTTT.

The V gene is TRBV5-6, the J gene TRBJ2-1; a weak D match, TRBD1 (5 bases). Germline lookup yields CDR1 SGHDT and CDR2 YYEEEE. Trimming removed 4 bases at V and 6 bases at J, with 14 bases between. The CDR3 has 14 amino acids. CDR3 in DNA: TGTGCCAGCAGCCCCCTACAGGCCCCCAATGAGCAGTTCTTC. It codes for CASSPLQAPNEQFF.

This chain links TRBV5-1 with TRBJ2-6; D unresolved. The ends were cut back, 0 bases at V and 0 bases at J, with 4 bases in the middle. The V gene's germline CDR1 is SGHRS and CDR2 YFSETQ. This CDR3 contains 15 residues. CDR3 bases: TGCGCCAGCAGCTTGGCGGGCTCTGGGGCCAACGTCCTGACTTTC. Its protein is CASSLAGSGANVLTF. Drawing the rest from reference TRBV5-1 and TRBJ2-6, the complete variable domain is KAGVTQTPRYLIKTRGQQVTLSCSPISGHRSVSWYQQTPGQGLQFLFEYFSETQRNKGNFPGRFSGRQFSNSRSEMNVSTLELGDSALYLCASSLAGSGANVLTFGAGSRLTVL.

The chain couples TRBV9 to TRBJ1-2, with D uncertain. The CDR3 has 14 residues. V lost 0 bases and J 8 bases, leaving 14 bases between the germline ends. Germline CDR1 and CDR2: SGDLS and YYNGEE. CDR3 DNA sequence: TGTGCCAGCAGCGTAGATCCCCCGGCGGGGGGCTACACCTTC. It encodes CASSVDPPAGGYTF.

CDR3 coding DNA: TGTGCCAGCAGCTTAAGGCTAGCGGGGGGGCCGGGCAATGAGCAGTTCTTC. Its translation: CASSLRLAGGPGNEQFF. The chain employs TRBV11-3 and TRBJ2-1; TRBD2 matches at 12 bases. Germline loops: CDR1 SGHNT, CDR2 YENEEA. The V and J ends lost 2 bases and 6 bases, in that order; junction bases with no gene match: 8. The CDR3 sequence is 17 residues long. Combining the CDR3 with reference TRBV11-3 and TRBJ2-1 gives the whole variable domain EAGVVQSPRYKIIEKKQPVAFWCNPISGHNTLYWYLQNLGQGPELLIRYENEEAVDDSQLPKDRFSAERLKGVDSTLKIQPAELGDSAVYLCASSLRLAGGPGNEQFFGPGTRLTVL.

The chain employs TRBV6-1 and TRBJ2-7; D is unclear. Germline CDR1 reads MNHNS; CDR2 reads SASEGT. Trimming took 4 bases from V and 3 from J, leaving 10 bases between them. This CDR3 region has 13 residues. The CDR3 DNA reads TGTGCCAGCAGTGTGCACGGGTACTACGAGCAGTACTTC. Translated: CASSVHGYYEQYF.

The chain employs TRBV7-2 and TRBJ2-5, with TRBD2 identical over 10 bases. In germline, CDR1 is SGHTA, CDR2 FQGNSA. The CDR3 extends over 15 amino acids. J lost 4 bases, V lost 5 bases, and 7 bases had no gene match. The CDR3 nucleotides read TGTGCCAGCAGCGGAGCGGGGGGGCCGAGAGAGACCCAGTACTTC. It yields the protein CASSGAGGPRETQYF.

J is TRBJ2-2 and V is TRBV27; TRBD2 might be the D (6 bases). The CDR3 covers 16 residues. Germline V lookup: CDR1 MNHEY, CDR2 SMNVEV (reference sequence). The V gene lost 6 bases and the J gene lost 1 base, with 15 bases spanning the gap. The CDR3: CASRPGGSGNTGELFF. For the CDR3, the DNA is TGTGCCAGCAGACCCGGGGGTAGCGGGAACACCGGGGAGCTGTTTTTT.

The CDR3 here is CASSLSERETQYF. The DNA of the CDR3 is TGTGCCAGCAGCTTGTCAGAGCGAGAGACCCAGTACTTC. The chain couples TRBV5-4 to TRBJ2-5; D is unresolved. V shed 1 base and J shed 4 bases, with 8 bases lying between them. The CDR3 consists of 13 residues. CDR1 and CDR2 from the germline V gene are SGHNT and YYREEE (reference sequence). Full variable domain (remainder filled in from reference TRBV5-4 and TRBJ2-5): ETGVTQSPTHLIKTRGQQVTLRCSSQSGHNTVSWYQQALGQGPQFIFQYYREEENGRGNFPPRFSGLQFPNYSSELNVNALELDDSALYLCASSLSERETQYFGPGTRLLVL.

J is TRBJ2-2 and V is TRBV19; 7 bases fit TRBD2. V lost 10 bases to trimming and J lost 6 bases; unmatched junction nucleotides: 14. This CDR3 is built from 15 residues. Germline CDR1 reads LNHDA; CDR2 reads SQIVND (reference sequence). The CDR3 DNA is TGTGCCACCACGGGTCCGGGAGGATCAGCCGGGGAGCTGTTTTTT. Its translation: CATTGPGGSAGELFF.

This chain links TRBV19 with TRBJ2-6; D is perhaps TRBD2 (5 bases). This CDR3 has 18 residues. V lost 4 bases to trimming and J lost 2 bases, with 18 bases between them. The germline V gene has CDR1 LNHDA and CDR2 SQIVND (reference sequence). The CDR3 loop reads CASSKKSVREAGANVLTF. The CDR3 coding sequence is TGTGCCAGTAGTAAGAAGTCCGTCCGGGAAGCTGGGGCCAACGTCCTGACTTTC. The complete variable domain, with remaining parts taken from reference TRBV19 and TRBJ2-6, reads DGGITQSPKYLFRKEGQNVTLSCEQNLNHDAMYWYRQDPGQGLRLIYYSQIVNDFQKGDIAEGYSVSREKKESFPLTVTSAQKNPTAFYLCASSKKSVREAGANVLTFGAGSRLTVL.

The CDR3 DNA reads TGTGCCAGTAGTAGACTGGGACAGATAAACCGTTACGAGCAGTACTTC. It specifies CASSRLGQINRYEQYF. This chain joins TRBV19 and TRBJ2-7, with 7 bases identical to TRBD1. CDR1 and CDR2 (germline): LNHDA, SQIVND (reference sequence). This CDR3 is built from 16 residues. After removal of 4 bases from V and 4 bases from J, the junction contained 13 bases not matched to a gene.

The gene calls are TRBV19 and TRBJ1-2; D remains ambiguous. Germline V gene sequence: CDR1 LNHDA, CDR2 SQIVND (reference sequence). The V end was cut by 0 bases, the J end by 4 bases, with 6 bases between. This CDR3 has 13 amino acids. CDR3 amino acids: CASSIDFRYGYTF. CDR3 bases: TGTGCCAGTAGTATAGATTTTCGCTATGGCTACACCTTC.

The chain joins TRBV6-5 to TRBJ1-1; possibly TRBD1 for D (6 bases). From germline, CDR1 is MNHEY and CDR2 SVGAGI. V was trimmed by 6 bases and J by 11 bases, leaving 13 bases between them. The CDR3 has 11 residues. CDR3 in DNA: TGTGCCAGCAGCCTACAGGGTACGGCTTTCTTT. Amino acid sequence: CASSLQGTAFF.

The chain carries TRBV30 and TRBJ1-4; possible D gene TRBD1, 5 bases. Germline-derived CDR1 and CDR2 are GTSNPN and SVGIG (reference sequence). Trimming took off 1 base at V and 6 bases at J, with 12 bases between the two ends. The CDR3 has 14 residues. The CDR3 DNA follows: TGTGCCTGGAGTGCCAACGGGGGGTATGAAAAACTGTTTTTT. It codes for CAWSANGGYEKLFF.

This chain links TRBV4-2 with TRBJ1-1; 10 nucleotides agree with TRBD1. V gave up 1 base and J gave up 3 bases; unmatched junction bases: 2. Germline V CDR1 and CDR2: LGHNA, YNFKEQ. The CDR3 is 15 amino acids. CDR3 residues: CASSQAGTGDTEAFF. The DNA of the CDR3 is TGTGCCAGCAGCCAAGCCGGGACAGGGGACACTGAAGCTTTCTTT.

The chain carries TRBV7-3 and TRBJ2-3, with D possibly being TRBD1 (6 bases). V shed 5 bases and J shed 1 base, with 13 bases lying between them. CDR1 and CDR2 from the germline V gene are SGHTA and FQGTGA. This CDR3 contains 15 residues. CDR3 region: CASSLQGGRTDTQYF. The DNA for the CDR3 is TGTGCCAGCAGCCTACAGGGTGGTCGCACAGATACGCAGTATTTT.

As DNA, the CDR3 is TGTGCCACCCTCTCAACGGGACTAGCGATAAATGAGCAGTTCTTC. Translated, it gives CATLSTGLAINEQFF. V usage is TRBV19 and J usage is TRBJ2-1, with 10 bases fitting TRBD2. This CDR3 comprises 15 residues. V dropped 10 bases and J dropped 7; count of bases not matched to a gene: 13. Germline CDR1 reads LNHDA; CDR2 reads SQIVND (reference sequence).